This T cell receptor beta chain was captured in a study of T cell responses to AZD1222 COVID-19 vaccine. Whole-study results and caveats: Scientists sampled the repertoires only once the peak T cell response had passed.

V was cut by 11 bases and J by 13 bases, with 9 bases left in between. The CDR3 runs to 9 residues. The germline V gene encodes CDR1 SGHAT and CDR2 FQNNGV. Method: immunoSEQ multiplex PCR; TCRdb's copy keeps in-frame clones and lacks some. The repertoire consists of nearly 110,000 clones, with around 90% occurring once and the leading ten covering 3.5% to 4.5%. Details on this clone: Antigen unknown.

This chain joins TRBV11-2 and TRBJ1-6; a possible D gene is TRBD1 (5 bases). This clonotype was sampled from an adult in good health. Material: peripheral blood, obtained on day 0 of AZD1222 vaccination. Here the CDR3 DNA reads TGTGCCTCGGGGCTGCCCCTCCACTTT. The encoded protein is CASGLPLHF.